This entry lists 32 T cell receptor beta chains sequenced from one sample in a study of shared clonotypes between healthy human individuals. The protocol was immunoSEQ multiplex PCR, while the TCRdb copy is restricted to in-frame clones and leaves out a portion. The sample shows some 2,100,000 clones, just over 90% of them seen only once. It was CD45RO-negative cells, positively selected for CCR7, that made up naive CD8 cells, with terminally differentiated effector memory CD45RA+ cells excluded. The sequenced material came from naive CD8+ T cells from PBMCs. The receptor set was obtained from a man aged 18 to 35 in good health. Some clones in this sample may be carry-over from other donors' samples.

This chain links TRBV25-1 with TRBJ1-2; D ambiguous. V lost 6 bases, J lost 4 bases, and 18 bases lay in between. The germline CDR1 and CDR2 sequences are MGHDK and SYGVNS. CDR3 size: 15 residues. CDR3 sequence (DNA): TGTGCCAGCAGCGGAACCCCCGACGGTCCCTATGGCTACACCTTC. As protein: CASSGTPDGPYGYTF.

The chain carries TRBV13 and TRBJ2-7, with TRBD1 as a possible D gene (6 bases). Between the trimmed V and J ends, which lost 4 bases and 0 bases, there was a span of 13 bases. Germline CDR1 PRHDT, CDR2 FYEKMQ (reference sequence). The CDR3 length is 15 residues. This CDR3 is CASSWFGTNSYEQYF. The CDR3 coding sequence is TGTGCCAGCAGCTGGTTCGGGACAAACTCCTACGAGCAGTACTTC.

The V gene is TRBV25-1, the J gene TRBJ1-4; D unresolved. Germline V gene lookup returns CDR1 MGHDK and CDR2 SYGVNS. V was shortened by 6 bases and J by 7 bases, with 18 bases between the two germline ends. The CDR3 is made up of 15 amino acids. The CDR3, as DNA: TGTGCCAGCAGACATAGGACTCCGGATGGTGAAAAACTGTTTTTT. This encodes CASRHRTPDGEKLFF.

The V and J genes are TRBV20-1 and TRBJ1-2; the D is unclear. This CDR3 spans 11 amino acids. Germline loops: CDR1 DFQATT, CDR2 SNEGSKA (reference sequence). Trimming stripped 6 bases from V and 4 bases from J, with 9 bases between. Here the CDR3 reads CSAGSRYGYTF. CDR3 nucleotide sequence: TGCAGTGCAGGGTCCCGCTATGGCTACACCTTC.

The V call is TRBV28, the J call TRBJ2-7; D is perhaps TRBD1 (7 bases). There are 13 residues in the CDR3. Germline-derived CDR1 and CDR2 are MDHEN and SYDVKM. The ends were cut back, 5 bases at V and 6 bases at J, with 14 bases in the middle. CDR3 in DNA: TGTGCCAGCAGTGCCCGACAGGGACTCGAGCAGTACTTC. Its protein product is CASSARQGLEQYF.

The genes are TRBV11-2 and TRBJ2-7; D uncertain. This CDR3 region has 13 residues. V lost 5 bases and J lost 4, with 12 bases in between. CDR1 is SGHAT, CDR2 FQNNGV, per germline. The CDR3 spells CASSPTAWYEQYF. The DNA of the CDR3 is TGTGCCAGCAGCCCTACAGCTTGGTACGAGCAGTACTTC. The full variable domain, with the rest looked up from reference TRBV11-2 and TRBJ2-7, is EAGVAQSPRYKIIEKRQSVAFWCNPISGHATLYWYQQILGQGPKLLIQFQNNGVVDDSQLPKDRFSAERLKGVDSTLKIQPAKLEDSAVYLCASSPTAWYEQYFGPGTRLTVT.

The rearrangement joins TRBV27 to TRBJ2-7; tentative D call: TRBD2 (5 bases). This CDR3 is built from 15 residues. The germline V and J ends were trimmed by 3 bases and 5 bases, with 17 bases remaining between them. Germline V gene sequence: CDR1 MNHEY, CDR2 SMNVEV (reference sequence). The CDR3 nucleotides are TGTGCCAGCAGTTTCGGGCCCGGAGGTACGAACGAGCAGTACTTC. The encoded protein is CASSFGPGGTNEQYF.

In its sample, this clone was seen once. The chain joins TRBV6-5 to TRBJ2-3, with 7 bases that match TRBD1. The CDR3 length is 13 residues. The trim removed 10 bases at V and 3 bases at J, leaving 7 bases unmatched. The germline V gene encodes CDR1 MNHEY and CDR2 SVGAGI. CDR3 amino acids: CATQKTGTDTQYF. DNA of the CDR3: TGTGCCACCCAAAAGACAGGGACAGATACGCAGTATTTT.

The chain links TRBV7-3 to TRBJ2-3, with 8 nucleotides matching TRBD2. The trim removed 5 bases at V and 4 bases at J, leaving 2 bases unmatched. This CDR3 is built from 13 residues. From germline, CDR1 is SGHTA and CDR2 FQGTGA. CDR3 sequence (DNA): TGTGCCAGCAGCCGGGAGGGCCCAGATACGCAGTATTTT. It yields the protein CASSREGPDTQYF.

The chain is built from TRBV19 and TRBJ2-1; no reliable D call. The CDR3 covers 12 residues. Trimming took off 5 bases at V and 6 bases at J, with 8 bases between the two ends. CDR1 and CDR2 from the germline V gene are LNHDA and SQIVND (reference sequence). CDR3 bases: TGTGCCAGTAGTCACTTGGTCAATGAGCAGTTCTTC. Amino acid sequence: CASSHLVNEQFF. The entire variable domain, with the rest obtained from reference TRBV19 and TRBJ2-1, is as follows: DGGITQSPKYLFRKEGQNVTLSCEQNLNHDAMYWYRQDPGQGLRLIYYSQIVNDFQKGDIAEGYSVSREKKESFPLTVTSAQKNPTAFYLCASSHLVNEQFFGPGTRLTVL.

CDR3 DNA: TGTGCCAGCGGGGGGGACAGCGAGTACGAGCAGTACTTC. Translating it yields CASGGDSEYEQYF. V and J are TRBV9 and TRBJ2-7; D may be TRBD1 or TRBD2 (7 bases each). From germline, CDR1 is SGDLS and CDR2 YYNGEE. V was cut by 7 bases and J by 4 bases, with 15 bases left in between. The CDR3 covers 13 residues.

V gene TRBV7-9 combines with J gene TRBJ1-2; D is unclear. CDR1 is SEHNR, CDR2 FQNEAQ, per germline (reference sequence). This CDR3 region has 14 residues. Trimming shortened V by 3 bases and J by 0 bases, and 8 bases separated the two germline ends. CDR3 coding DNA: TGTGCCAGCAGCTTCGGGGATTCTAACTATGGCTACACCTTC. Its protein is CASSFGDSNYGYTF.

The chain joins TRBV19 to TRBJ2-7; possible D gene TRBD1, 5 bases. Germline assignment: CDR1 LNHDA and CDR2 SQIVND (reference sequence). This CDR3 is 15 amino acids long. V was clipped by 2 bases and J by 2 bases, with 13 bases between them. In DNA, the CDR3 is TGTGCCAGTAGTATACAGGGTGTGGACCCCTACGAGCAGTACTTC. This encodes CASSIQGVDPYEQYF.

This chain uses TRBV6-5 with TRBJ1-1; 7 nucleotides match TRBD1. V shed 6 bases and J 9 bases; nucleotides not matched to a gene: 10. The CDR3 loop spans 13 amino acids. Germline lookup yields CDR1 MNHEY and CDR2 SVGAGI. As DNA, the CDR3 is TGTGCCAGCAGGGGCTGGGACAGTAGAAAAGCTTTCTTT. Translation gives CASRGWDSRKAFF.

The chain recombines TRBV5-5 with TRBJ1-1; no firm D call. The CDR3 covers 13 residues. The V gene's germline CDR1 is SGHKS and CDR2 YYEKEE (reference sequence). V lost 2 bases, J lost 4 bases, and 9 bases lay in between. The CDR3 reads CASSFKGVTEAFF. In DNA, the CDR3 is TGTGCCAGCAGCTTCAAGGGTGTCACTGAAGCTTTCTTT. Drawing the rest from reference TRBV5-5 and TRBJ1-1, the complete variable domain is DAGVTQSPTHLIKTRGQQVTLRCSPISGHKSVSWYQQVLGQGPQFIFQYYEKEERGRGNFPDRFSARQFPNYSSELNVNALLLGDSALYLCASSFKGVTEAFFGQGTRLTVV.

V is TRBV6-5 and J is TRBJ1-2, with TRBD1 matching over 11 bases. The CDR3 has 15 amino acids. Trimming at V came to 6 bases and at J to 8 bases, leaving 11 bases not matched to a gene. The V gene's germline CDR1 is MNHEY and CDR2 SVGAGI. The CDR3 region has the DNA TGTGCCAGCAGCGCCCGGACAGGGGGCTGGTGGGGCTACACCTTC. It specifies CASSARTGGWWGYTF.

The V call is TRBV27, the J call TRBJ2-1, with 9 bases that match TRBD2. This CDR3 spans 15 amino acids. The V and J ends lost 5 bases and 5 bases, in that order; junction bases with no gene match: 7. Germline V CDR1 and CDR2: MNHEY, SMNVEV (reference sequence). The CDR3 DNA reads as TGTGCCAGCAGTCCCGTGCGGGAGGGCAACAATGAGCAGTTCTTC. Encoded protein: CASSPVREGNNEQFF.

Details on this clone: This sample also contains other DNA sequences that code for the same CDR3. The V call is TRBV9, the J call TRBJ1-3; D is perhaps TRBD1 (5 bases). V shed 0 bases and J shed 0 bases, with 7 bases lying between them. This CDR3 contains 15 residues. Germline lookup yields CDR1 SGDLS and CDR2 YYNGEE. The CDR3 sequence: CASSVEGLSGNTIYF. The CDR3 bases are TGTGCCAGCAGCGTAGAGGGGCTCTCTGGAAACACCATATATTTT.

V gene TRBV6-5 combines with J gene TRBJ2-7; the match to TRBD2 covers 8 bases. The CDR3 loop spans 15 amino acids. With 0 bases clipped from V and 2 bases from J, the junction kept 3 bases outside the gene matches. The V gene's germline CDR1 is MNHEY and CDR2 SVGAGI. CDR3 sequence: CASSYSTSVTYEQYF. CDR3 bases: TGTGCCAGCAGTTACTCGACTAGCGTGACCTACGAGCAGTACTTC.

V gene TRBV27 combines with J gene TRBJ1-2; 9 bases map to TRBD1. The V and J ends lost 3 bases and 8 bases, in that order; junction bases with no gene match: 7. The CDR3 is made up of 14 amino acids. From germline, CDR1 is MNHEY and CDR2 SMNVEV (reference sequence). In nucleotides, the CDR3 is TGTGCCAGCAGTTTCCGGGACAGGGCCCCCGGCTACACCTTC. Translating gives CASSFRDRAPGYTF.

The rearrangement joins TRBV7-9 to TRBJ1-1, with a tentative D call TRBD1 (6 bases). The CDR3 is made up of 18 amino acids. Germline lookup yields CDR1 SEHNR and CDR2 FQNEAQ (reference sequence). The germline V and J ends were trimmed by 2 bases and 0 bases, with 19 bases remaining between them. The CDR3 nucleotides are TGTGCCAGCAGCTTAACCCTGGGACAACCGGAACTGAACACTGAAGCTTTCTTT. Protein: CASSLTLGQPELNTEAFF.

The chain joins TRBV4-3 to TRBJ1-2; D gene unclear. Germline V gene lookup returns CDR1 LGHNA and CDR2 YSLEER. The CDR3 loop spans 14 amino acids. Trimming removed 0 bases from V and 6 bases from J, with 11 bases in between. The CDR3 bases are TGCGCCAGCAGCCAAGACAACAGTCCCAATGGCTACACCTTC. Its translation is CASSQDNSPNGYTF.

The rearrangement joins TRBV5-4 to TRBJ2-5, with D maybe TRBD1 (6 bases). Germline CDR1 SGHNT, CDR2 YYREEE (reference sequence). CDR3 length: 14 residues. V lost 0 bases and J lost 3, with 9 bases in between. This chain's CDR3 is CASSLAWTEETQYF. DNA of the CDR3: TGTGCCAGCAGCTTGGCGTGGACAGAAGAGACCCAGTACTTC.

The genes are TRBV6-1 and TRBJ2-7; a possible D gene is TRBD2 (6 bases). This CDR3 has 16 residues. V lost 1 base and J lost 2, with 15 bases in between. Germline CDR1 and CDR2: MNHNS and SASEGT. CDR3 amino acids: CASSEVAGLPTYEQYF. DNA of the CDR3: TGTGCCAGCAGTGAAGTCGCGGGACTCCCCACCTACGAGCAGTACTTC.

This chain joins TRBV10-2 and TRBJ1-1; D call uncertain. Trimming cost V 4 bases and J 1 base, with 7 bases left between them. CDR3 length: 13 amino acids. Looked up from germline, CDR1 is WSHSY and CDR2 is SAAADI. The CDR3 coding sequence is TGCGCCAGCAGTGTTGAAGGGAACACTGAAGCTTTCTTT. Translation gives CASSVEGNTEAFF.

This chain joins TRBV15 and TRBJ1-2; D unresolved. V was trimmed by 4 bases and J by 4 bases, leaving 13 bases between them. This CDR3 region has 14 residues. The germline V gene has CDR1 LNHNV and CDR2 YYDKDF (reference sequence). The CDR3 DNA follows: TGTGCCACCAGCATTGCCGAACTAGGCTATGGCTACACCTTC. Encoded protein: CATSIAELGYGYTF.

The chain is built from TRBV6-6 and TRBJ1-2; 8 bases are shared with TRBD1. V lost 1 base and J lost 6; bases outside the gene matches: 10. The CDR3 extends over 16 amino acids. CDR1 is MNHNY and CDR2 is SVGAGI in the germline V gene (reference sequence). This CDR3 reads CASSYFSTGENHGYTF. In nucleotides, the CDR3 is TGTGCCAGCAGTTACTTTTCGACAGGGGAGAACCATGGCTACACCTTC.

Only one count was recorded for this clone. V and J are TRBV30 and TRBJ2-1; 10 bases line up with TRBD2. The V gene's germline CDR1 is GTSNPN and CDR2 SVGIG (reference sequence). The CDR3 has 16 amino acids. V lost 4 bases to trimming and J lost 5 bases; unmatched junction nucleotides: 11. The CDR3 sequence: CAWTLPGLAKNNEQFF. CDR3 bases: TGTGCCTGGACTCTACCGGGACTAGCGAAGAACAATGAGCAGTTCTTC.

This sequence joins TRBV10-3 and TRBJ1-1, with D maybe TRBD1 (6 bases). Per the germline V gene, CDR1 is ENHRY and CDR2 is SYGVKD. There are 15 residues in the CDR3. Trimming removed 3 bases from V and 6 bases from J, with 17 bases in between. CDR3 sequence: CAISDSGQGTPEAFF. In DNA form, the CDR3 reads TGTGCCATCAGTGATTCGGGGCAGGGGACCCCTGAAGCTTTCTTT.

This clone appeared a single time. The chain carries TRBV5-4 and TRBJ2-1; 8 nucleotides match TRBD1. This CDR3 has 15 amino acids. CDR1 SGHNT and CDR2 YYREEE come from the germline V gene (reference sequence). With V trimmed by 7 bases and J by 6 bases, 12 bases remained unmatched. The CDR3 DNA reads TGTGCCAGCTCCGTCCGGGACAGGAGTATCAATGAGCAGTTCTTC. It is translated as CASSVRDRSINEQFF.

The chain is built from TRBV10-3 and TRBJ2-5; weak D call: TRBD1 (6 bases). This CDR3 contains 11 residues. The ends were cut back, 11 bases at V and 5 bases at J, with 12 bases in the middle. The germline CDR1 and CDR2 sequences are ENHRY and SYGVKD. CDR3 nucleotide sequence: TGTGCCGTAAGGGGGTCCGAGACCCAGTACTTC. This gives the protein CAVRGSETQYF.

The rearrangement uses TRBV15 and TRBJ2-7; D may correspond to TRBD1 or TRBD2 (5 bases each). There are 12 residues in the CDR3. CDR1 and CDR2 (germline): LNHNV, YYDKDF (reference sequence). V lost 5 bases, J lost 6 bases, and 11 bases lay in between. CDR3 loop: CATSSRGAEQYF. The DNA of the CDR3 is TGTGCCACCAGCTCGAGGGGAGCCGAGCAGTACTTC.